This TCR beta chain was found in a study of blood T cells in healthy people across ages (dated by TCRdb to about 2015). Study-level background: In model experiments, template switching captured about one uniquely barcoded TCR beta cDNA molecule for every two T cells. To avoid experimental bias, donors of different ages were spread randomly across the sequencing lanes. Using deep sequencing normalized with unique cDNA molecular identifiers, the study measured how TCR beta repertoire diversity changes with age. The study analyzed two additional independent replicas of 1 million unique cDNA reads from the same blood draw for two donors, one aged 18 to 30 and one aged 80 or older. The donors were divided into four age groups: young (average around 17 years), middle-aged (roughly 40), aged (roughly 66) and long-lived (82). On the study overall, not on this receptor specifically: Compared with the aged group, more naive CD4+ T cells, fewer expanded clones and increased TCR diversity were shown by the long-lived group, suggesting age selection. A strong correlation was found between observed TCR beta diversity and the percentage of naive T cells measured by flow cytometry. Donor CMV infection status was unknown, potentially confounding age-related changes in expanded clonotypes. Estimates of total diversity based on one million sequenced T cells were regarded as lower bounds and as underestimates. Bulk unsorted PBMC profiling prevented conclusive comparison of naive and antigen-experienced compartments. As age increased, observed TCR beta diversity per million T cells dropped in a roughly linear way, and a significant reduction was already evident by age about 36.

V loses 4 bases of germline sequence and J loses 8 bases, and the interval between the two ends is 17 bases. Taken from the germline V gene, the CDR1 and CDR2 loops are MGHRA and YSYEKL. Its CDR3 holds 14 amino acids, cysteine through phenylalanine. Just CDR3 DNA is preserved here, 42 bases in frame from base 1. As for this clonotype: The antigen it recognizes is unknown. No quality values exist for individual bases; no much larger clone is one base distant.

Library construction relied on 5' RACE. The run used an Illumina HiSeq 2500. A second roughly 7 to 12 cycle PCR used a sample-barcoded 5' primer and a J-beta primer mix. A unique molecular identifier was introduced onto each TCR beta cDNA molecule by a template-switch 5' adaptor carrying 12 random nucleotides. Each sample yielded at least 3 million CDR3-containing paired-end reads. First-strand cDNA synthesis was performed from all RNA using the Mint cDNA synthesis kit, with priming by a TRBC-specific oligonucleotide. Following uracil-DNA glycosylase treatment, all cDNA underwent a first 18-cycle PCR with the universal primers M1SS and BC2_uni_R. In the original analysis: Each sample was normalized by randomly selecting 1 million high-quality reads, each carrying a distinct molecular identifier. Instead of being binned into consensus sequences, reads that shared molecular identifiers were thrown out. CDR3 identification, clonotype clustering and error correction used MiTCR with a Q25 quality threshold and the strictest error-elimination algorithm. Lower-bound total TCR beta diversity was estimated with a nonparametric unseen species model using Euler transformation. TCRdb reworked the public reads: Q25 trimming with fastp, MiXCR clone assembly, productive beta chains retained. Each record represents a unique CDR3 protein, reported with the most common genes and DNA among its rows. TCRdb's processing, not the study's, gives the V and J calls here. A total of around 990,000 distinct CDR3 sequences appear in this sample, 35% to 40% of them only once. The ten top clones hold around 14% of the sample.

Systemically healthy Caucasian individuals from Russia, 35 to 40 in total and aged roughly 6 to 95 years, were included as donors. Each donor gave ten milliliters of peripheral blood, collected into EDTA-treated Vacutainer tubes. Ficoll-Paque density-gradient centrifugation was used to isolate PBMCs, with at least 6.5 million obtained per sample. Total RNA was extracted from PBMCs with Trizol reagent, with at least 5.5 micrograms obtained per sample. For every donor, flow cytometry on a PBMC aliquot measured the percentage of naive CD45RAhigh/CD27high T cells. Input material: blood. The chain couples TRBV4-1 to TRBJ1-2; the D gene is not confidently resolved. This receptor was identified in a man aged 18 to 29 in good health. The DNA sequence is as follows: TGCGCCAGCAGCCGAGACCCTATGAAGAGCGGCTACACCTTC. It encodes CASSRDPMKSGYTF.